Sequencing of this TCR beta chain was carried out in a study of cytomegalovirus exposure and HLA in healthy donors. At the level of the study: Earlier work reported 117 million unique TCR beta sequences from some 180 million T cells. Broader study findings: Despite most TCR sequences being rare, some public TCRs occurred in many donors.

This CDR3 region has 15 residues. The trim removed 3 bases at V and 6 bases at J, leaving 5 bases unmatched. Germline V CDR1 and CDR2: KGHSH, LQKENI. With respect to this clone: Its antigen is not identified.

Use of 60 Vbeta and 13 Jbeta primers characterized the PCR. Repertoires were generated with immunoSEQ multiplex PCR, while TCRdb's copy carries only in-frame clones and drops some. The sample includes approximately 100,000 clones, 70% to 80% seen only once; the top ten take about 3%. The V gene is TRBV18, the J gene TRBJ1-5, with 10 nucleotides matching TRBD1. The sample was PBMCs. This clonotype was sampled from a woman in her thirties or forties in good health and CMV-seronegative. CDR3 sequence reads: CASSPGQGTGQPQHF. The CDR3 DNA follows: TGTGCCAGCTCACCGGGACAGGGGACGGGTCAGCCCCAGCATTTT.